Below, 17 T cell receptor beta chains from the same sample are listed, as sequenced in a study of blood T cell repertoires in COVID-19. The data were produced by immunoSEQ multiplex PCR, yet TCRdb's version contains in-frame clones alone and is incomplete. The sample lists some 74,000 clones, around 86% occurring once. Specimen: peripheral blood. The receptors shown here come from a man aged 50-59 years with active COVID-19.

The CDR3 region is CASSSAGQGNEKLFF. The CDR3 DNA reads TGTGCCAGCAGTTCCGCCGGACAGGGGAATGAAAAACTGTTTTTT. The gene calls are TRBV28 and TRBJ1-4; TRBD1 aligns across 9 bases. The germline V gene has CDR1 MDHEN and CDR2 SYDVKM. The CDR3 totals 15 residues. Losses at the gene ends were 4 bases for V and 5 bases for J; bases not matched to a gene: 5.

The chain employs TRBV7-2 and TRBJ1-5, with 9 bases identical to TRBD1. Germline V lookup: CDR1 SGHTA, CDR2 FQGNSA. This CDR3 region has 13 residues. Unmatched junction bases numbered 3, after V lost 5 bases and J lost 7 bases. The CDR3 region has the DNA TGTGCCAGCAGCCGGGACAGGGAACAGCCCCAGCATTTT. Protein product: CASSRDREQPQHF.

The chain is built from TRBV5-1 and TRBJ2-2; TRBD1 is a possible D gene (6 bases). The CDR3 length is 14 residues. Germline CDR1 and CDR2: SGHRS and YFSETQ. The V and J ends lost 2 bases and 6 bases respectively, with 11 bases between them. The CDR3 DNA sequence: TGCGCCAGCAGCTTAGGGGGTCCCCCCGGGGAGCTGTTTTTT. It specifies CASSLGGPPGELFF.

The sample holds a few counts of this clone. This sequence joins TRBV15 and TRBJ1-5; TRBD1 aligns across 8 bases. CDR3 length: 18 residues. V lost 0 bases, J lost 6 bases, and 13 bases stayed unmatched. Germline V gives CDR1 LNHNV, CDR2 YYDKDF (reference sequence). CDR3 amino acids: CATSRESLGQDIGQPQHF. CDR3 sequence (DNA): TGTGCCACCAGCAGAGAGTCCTTGGGACAGGACATCGGTCAGCCCCAGCATTTT. The variable domain in full, with the rest retrieved from reference TRBV15 and TRBJ1-5, is DAMVIQNPRYQVTQFGKPVTLSCSQTLNHNVMYWYQQKSSQAPKLLFHYYDKDFNNEADTPDNFQSRRPNTSFCFLDIRSPGLGDTAMYLCATSRESLGQDIGQPQHFGDGTRLSIL.

The V and J genes are TRBV7-2 and TRBJ2-7; a weak D match, TRBD2 (5 bases). V was pared by 4 bases and J by 6 bases, with 7 bases between. The CDR3 totals 11 residues. Germline V gives CDR1 SGHTA, CDR2 FQGNSA. In nucleotides, the CDR3 is TGTGCCAGCAGCTACGGGATCGAGCAGTACTTC. As protein: CASSYGIEQYF.

This chain connects TRBV7-3 to TRBJ2-5, with 11 bases fitting TRBD2. This CDR3 has 15 residues. Germline V gives CDR1 SGHTA, CDR2 FQGTGA. With V trimmed by 5 bases and J by 5 bases, 7 bases remained unmatched. Written as DNA, the CDR3 is TGTGCCAGCAGCCCCAGTAGCGGGGGGGTCGAGACCCAGTACTTC. Protein: CASSPSSGGVETQYF.

The gene calls are TRBV4-1 and TRBJ2-2; TRBD2 aligns across 11 bases. Per germline, CDR1 MGHRA and CDR2 YSYEKL. The CDR3 runs 15 residues. The V gene end was trimmed by 8 bases and the J gene end by 7 bases; junction bases not matched to a gene: 9. The CDR3 loop is CASHPLAGGRGELFF. The CDR3 region has the DNA TGCGCCAGCCACCCGCTAGCGGGAGGTCGCGGGGAGCTGTTTTTT.

The genes are TRBV29-1 and TRBJ2-5; 8 nucleotides line up with TRBD1. CDR3 length: 13 residues. V lost 7 bases and J lost 5; bases outside the gene matches: 9. Germline CDR1 and CDR2: SQVTM and ANQGSEA. CDR3 sequence reads: CSDLGQGAETQYF. The CDR3 coding sequence is TGCAGCGACCTCGGACAGGGTGCGGAGACCCAGTACTTC.

J is TRBJ1-5 and V is TRBV9; D call uncertain. CDR1 is SGDLS and CDR2 is YYNGEE in the germline V gene. The CDR3 totals 17 residues. The ends were cut back, 2 bases at V and 3 bases at J, with 18 bases in the middle. The CDR3 sequence: CASSVPPRRPSNQPQHF. DNA of the CDR3: TGTGCCAGCAGCGTCCCTCCGCGGAGGCCCTCCAATCAGCCCCAGCATTTT. Combining the CDR3 with reference TRBV9 and TRBJ1-5 gives the whole variable domain DSGVTQTPKHLITATGQRVTLRCSPRSGDLSVYWYQQSLDQGLQFLIQYYNGEERAKGNILERFSAQQFPDLHSELNLSSLELGDSALYFCASSVPPRRPSNQPQHFGDGTRLSIL.

This clone was observed a single time. The chain recombines TRBV23-1 with TRBJ1-2, with D tentatively TRBD1 (6 bases). TRBV23-1 is identified as an open reading frame with a role that is uncertain. Trimming took off 0 bases at V and 6 bases at J, with 23 bases between the two ends. The length of the CDR3 is 18 residues. CDR3 sequence (DNA): TGCGCCAGCAGTCAATCCCGAGAGGGGGACCAACTCCCGCATGGCTACACCTTC. This sequence encodes CASSQSREGDQLPHGYTF.

The CDR3, as DNA: TGTGCCAGCAGCTCCATCTCACCTGGAACAGGTGAAGCTTTCTTT. It is translated as CASSSISPGTGEAFF. The rearrangement uses TRBV5-6 and TRBJ1-1; tentatively, D is TRBD1 (5 bases). V shed 3 bases and J shed 7 bases, with 19 bases lying between them. Germline CDR1 and CDR2: SGHDT and YYEEEE. The CDR3 contains 15 residues.

This chain connects TRBV30 to TRBJ1-6, with 8 positions matching TRBD1. Germline CDR1 GTSNPN, CDR2 SVGIG (reference sequence). The ends lost 0 bases at V and 8 bases at J; junction bases unmatched: 6. This CDR3 is 15 amino acids long. CDR3 amino acids: CAWSVAGGAHSPLHF. CDR3 in DNA: TGTGCCTGGAGTGTAGCAGGGGGCGCCCATTCACCCCTCCACTTT.

The chain couples TRBV29-1 to TRBJ1-4, with TRBD1 identical over 7 bases. The CDR3 covers 13 residues. Germline CDR1 reads SQVTM; CDR2 reads ANQGSEA. After removal of 3 bases from V and 3 bases from J, the junction contained 1 base not matched to a gene. In DNA form, the CDR3 reads TGCAGCGTTGACAGGGGGGCTAATGAAAAACTGTTTTTT. This sequence encodes CSVDRGANEKLFF.

A word on this clone: The sample has other DNA sequences that encode this CDR3 too. The chain carries TRBV19 and TRBJ2-7; TRBD1 agrees at 7 bases. CDR1 is LNHDA, CDR2 SQIVND, per germline (reference sequence). J was trimmed by 0 bases and V by 4 bases; bases with no gene match: 3. The CDR3 is 14 amino acids. CDR3 sequence reads: CASSTRDSSYEQYF. The CDR3 DNA sequence: TGTGCCAGTAGTACCAGGGACAGCTCCTACGAGCAGTACTTC.

This clone was seen just once. J is TRBJ2-1 and V is TRBV6-5; D is possibly TRBD2 (5 bases). This CDR3 is built from 12 residues. V gave up 7 bases and J gave up 8 bases, with 12 bases separating them. CDR1 MNHEY and CDR2 SVGAGI come from the germline V gene. CDR3 sequence: CASTSTGDEQFF. The CDR3 coding sequence is TGTGCCAGCACCTCCACCGGGGATGAGCAGTTCTTC.

V gene TRBV25-1 combines with J gene TRBJ2-7; D gene unclear. The V end was cut by 6 bases, the J end by 2 bases, with 8 bases between. Germline V gene lookup returns CDR1 MGHDK and CDR2 SYGVNS. This CDR3 is built from 12 residues. The CDR3 sequence: CASRLDTYEQYF. CDR3 coding DNA: TGTGCCAGCAGGCTCGACACCTACGAGCAGTACTTC.

This chain joins TRBV7-9 and TRBJ1-2; D is undetermined. This CDR3 spans 12 amino acids. Trimming removed 1 base at V and 4 bases at J, with 4 bases between. Per germline, CDR1 SEHNR and CDR2 FQNEAQ (reference sequence). CDR3 sequence (DNA): TGTGCCAGCAGCTTAGTCTCCTATGGCTACACCTTC. This gives the protein CASSLVSYGYTF.